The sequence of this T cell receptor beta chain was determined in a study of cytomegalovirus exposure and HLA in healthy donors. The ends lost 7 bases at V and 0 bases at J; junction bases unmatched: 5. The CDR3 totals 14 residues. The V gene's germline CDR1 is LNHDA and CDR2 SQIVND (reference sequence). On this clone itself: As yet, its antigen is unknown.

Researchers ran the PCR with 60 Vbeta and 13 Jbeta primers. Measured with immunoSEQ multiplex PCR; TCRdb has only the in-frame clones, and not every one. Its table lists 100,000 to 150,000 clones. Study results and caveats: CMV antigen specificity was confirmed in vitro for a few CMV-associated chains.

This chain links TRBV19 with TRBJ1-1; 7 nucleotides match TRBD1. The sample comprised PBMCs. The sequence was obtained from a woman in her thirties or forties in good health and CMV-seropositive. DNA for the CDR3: TGTGCCAGTACCCGGACAGGACTGAACACTGAAGCTTTCTTT. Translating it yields CASTRTGLNTEAFF.